This TCR beta chain was obtained from a study of T cell changes during pregnancy in multiple sclerosis. Measured with immunoSEQ multiplex PCR; TCRdb has only the in-frame clones, and not every one. The sample yields about 64,000 clones, around 91% seen once. The junction had 4 bases not matched to a gene; V was cut back by 3 bases and J by 3 bases. CDR1 is MNHEY, CDR2 SMNVEV, per germline (reference sequence). This CDR3 spans 14 amino acids. The sequencing used peripheral blood, collected in the second trimester of pregnancy. The TCR originated in a female donor in good health, enrolled as a control in a pregnancy study. The chain has TRBV27 and TRBJ2-7, with TRBD1 matching 8 bases. For the CDR3, the DNA is TGTGCCAGCAGTTTGGACAGGGCCCACTACGAGCAGTACTTC. Its protein product is CASSLDRAHYEQYF.